The T cell receptor (beta chain) under discussion was sequenced for a study of tumor-infiltrating lymphocytes in primary liver carcinoma. The overall study: Ranging in age from 30 to 69 years, the patients were men and women. Study observations and caveats: Tumor-adjacent and tumor-blood pairs showed less overlap than tumor region pairs. Presence in all five tumor regions was observed for only about 8-25% of top clones.

cDNA specific to TCR beta was made from approximately 0.55 ug of total RNA, with a constant-region primer employed for priming. Slightly modified ARM-PCR served as the procedure for the TCR beta libraries. These libraries came from three rounds of nested multiplex PCR. Rounds one and two of PCR, each of 10 cycles, were primed with TRBV1-TRBV30 forward primers and a C-beta reverse primer. TCRdb fed the multiplex PCR reads into MiXCR, producing one record per CDR3 protein. The data hold approximately 190,000 distinct CDR3 sequences, with about 82% observed a single time. Concerning this clonotype: Its antigen is still unknown. The junction does not match germline at one end; this may be a read error.

Co-extracted RNA and DNA came from 20-30 mg of unsorted bulk tissue. The germline CDR1 and CDR2 sequences are SQVTM and ANQGSEA. This CDR3 contains 13 residues. The receptor was derived from a man aged 35-49 years with primary liver carcinoma and hepatitis B virus infection. The sequenced material came from tumor tissue from primary liver carcinoma. The chain joins TRBV29-1 to TRBJ2-5; D is unclear. The CDR3, as DNA: TGCAGCGTGGCCGGCCCTAGGTCCGAGATCCAGTACTTC. Amino acid sequence: CSVAGPRSEIQYF.